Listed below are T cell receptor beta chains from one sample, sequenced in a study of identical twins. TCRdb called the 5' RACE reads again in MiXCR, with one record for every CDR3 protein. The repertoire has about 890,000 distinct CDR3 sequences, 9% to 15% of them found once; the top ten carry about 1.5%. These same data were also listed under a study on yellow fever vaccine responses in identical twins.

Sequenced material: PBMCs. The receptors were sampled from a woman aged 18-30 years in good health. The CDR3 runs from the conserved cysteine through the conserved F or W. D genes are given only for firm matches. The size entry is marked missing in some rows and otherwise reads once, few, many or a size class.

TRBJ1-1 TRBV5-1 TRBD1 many CASSTHGTGVTEAFF TGCGCCAGCAGCACCCACGGGACAGGGGTCACTGAAGCTTTCTTT
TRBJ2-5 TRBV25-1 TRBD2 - CASSDPSGRAQYF TGTGCCAGCAGTGATCCTAGCGGGAGGGCCCAGTACTTC
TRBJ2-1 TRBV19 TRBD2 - CASSWGLAGGDEQFF TGTGCCAGTAGTTGGGGACTAGCGGGAGGCGATGAGCAGTTCTTC
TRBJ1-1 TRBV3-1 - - CASSQADSNTEAFF TGTGCCAGCAGCCAAGCAGATTCGAACACTGAAGCTTTCTTT
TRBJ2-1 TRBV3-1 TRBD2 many CASSQLAGQFHNEQFF TGTGCCAGCAGCCAACTAGCGGGGCAATTCCACAATGAGCAGTTCTTC
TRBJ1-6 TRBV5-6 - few CASSFTYSPLHF TGTGCCAGCAGCTTTACCTACTCACCCCTCCACTTT
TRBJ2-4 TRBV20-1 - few CSASQKNIQYF TGCAGTGCTAGCCAGAAAAACATTCAGTACTTC
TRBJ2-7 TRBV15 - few CATSRDYLYEQYF TGTGCCACCAGCAGGGACTACCTATACGAGCAGTACTTC
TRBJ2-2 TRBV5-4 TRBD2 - CASSPGLAGAHTGELFF TGTGCCAGCAGCCCCGGACTAGCGGGAGCTCACACCGGGGAGCTGTTTTTT
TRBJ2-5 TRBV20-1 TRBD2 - CSALAGLAKETQYF TGCAGTGCCCTGGCGGGACTAGCGAAAGAGACCCAGTACTTC
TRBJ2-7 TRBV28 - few CASRNPGPSSYEQYF TGTGCCAGCAGAAACCCGGGACCCTCCTCCTACGAGCAGTACTTC
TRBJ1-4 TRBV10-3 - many CAISPRDTSNEKLFF TGTGCCATCAGTCCCCGGGACACTTCTAATGAAAAACTGTTTTTT
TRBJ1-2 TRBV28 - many CASGTGLYGYTF TGTGCCAGCGGTACAGGGCTCTATGGCTACACCTTC
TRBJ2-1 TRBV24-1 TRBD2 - CATGGTKSYNEQFF TGTGCCACCGGCGGGACTAAATCCTACAATGAGCAGTTCTTC